This entry features one T cell receptor beta chain sequence. Its target is unknown. A junction boundary mismatches the germline segment, possibly from a read error. Germline lookup yields CDR1 SGHVS and CDR2 FQNEAQ. CDR3 size: 14 residues. This record comes from a study of molecular identifiers for immune sequencing clone quantification. Study results and limitations: Highly expanded clones may be undercounted when identical TCR molecules share barcodes.

TCRdb reprocessed the PCR reads with MiXCR, giving one entry per CDR3 protein. The profile shows 350,000 or so distinct CDR3 sequences, 20% to 25% of them singletons. The TCR comes from a human donor in good health. Some libraries in this study had Jurkat cell RNA spiked in. Material for sequencing was naive CD8+ T cells from blood, with Jurkat cell RNA spiked in. Documented subset: FACS-sorted CD8+CD4-CCR7+CD45RA+ naive T cells. The rearrangement uses TRBV7-8 and TRBJ2-3; a possible D gene is TRBD1 (5 bases). CDR3 loop: CAGSLDTSTDTQYF. DNA for the CDR3: TGTGCCGGCAGCTTGGACACAAGCACAGATACGCAGTATTTT.